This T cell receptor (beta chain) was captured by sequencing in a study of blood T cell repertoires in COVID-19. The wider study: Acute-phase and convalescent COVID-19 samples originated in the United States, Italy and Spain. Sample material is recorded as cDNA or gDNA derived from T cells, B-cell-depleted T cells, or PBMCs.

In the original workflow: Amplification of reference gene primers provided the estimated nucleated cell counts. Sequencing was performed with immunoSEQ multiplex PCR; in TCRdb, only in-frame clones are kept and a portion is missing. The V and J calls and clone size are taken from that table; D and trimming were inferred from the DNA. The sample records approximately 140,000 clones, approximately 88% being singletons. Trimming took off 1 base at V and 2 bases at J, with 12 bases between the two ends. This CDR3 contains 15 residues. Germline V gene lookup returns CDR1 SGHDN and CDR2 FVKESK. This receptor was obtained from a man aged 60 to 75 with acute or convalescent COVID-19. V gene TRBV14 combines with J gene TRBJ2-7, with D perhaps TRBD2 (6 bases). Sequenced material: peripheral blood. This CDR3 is CASSQGLAGTYEQYF. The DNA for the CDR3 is TGTGCCAGCAGCCAAGGGCTTGCGGGAACCTACGAGCAGTACTTC.